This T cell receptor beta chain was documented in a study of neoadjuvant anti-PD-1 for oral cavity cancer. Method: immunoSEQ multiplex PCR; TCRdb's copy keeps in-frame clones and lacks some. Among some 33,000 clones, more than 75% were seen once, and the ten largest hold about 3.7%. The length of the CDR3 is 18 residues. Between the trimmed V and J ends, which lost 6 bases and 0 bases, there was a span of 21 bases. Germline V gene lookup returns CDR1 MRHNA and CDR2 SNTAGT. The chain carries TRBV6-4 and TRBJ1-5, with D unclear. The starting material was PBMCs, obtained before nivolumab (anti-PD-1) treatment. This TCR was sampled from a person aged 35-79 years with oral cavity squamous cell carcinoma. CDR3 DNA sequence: TGTGCCAGCAGCCCCTGGGGAACAGTCAGAAATAGCAATCAGCCCCAGCATTTT. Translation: CASSPWGTVRNSNQPQHF.